This entry features one TCR beta chain sequence. Per the original methods: Nucleated cell counts were estimated from reference gene primer amplification. The protocol was immunoSEQ multiplex PCR, while the TCRdb copy is restricted to in-frame clones and leaves out a portion. The V and J calls and clone size were taken over from that table, and D and trimming were inferred from the DNA. The repertoire holds some 70,000 clones, with 85% to 90% as singletons. This entry belongs to a study of blood T cell repertoires in COVID-19. The sequence was collected from a man between 60 and 75 years old with acute or convalescent COVID-19. The sample taken for sequencing was peripheral blood.

As DNA, the CDR3 is TGTGCCAGTAGTATAATGGTCGGGTCCGAGCAGTACTTC. Protein product: CASSIMVGSEQYF. The V gene is TRBV19, the J gene TRBJ2-7; no reliable D call. The V gene lost 2 bases and the J gene lost 6 bases, with 11 bases spanning the gap. The CDR3 has 13 residues. Looked up from germline, CDR1 is LNHDA and CDR2 is SQIVND (reference sequence).